The 14 T cell receptor beta chains listed next were all sequenced from one sample in a study of blood T cells in healthy people across ages. The authors ran a second PCR of 7 to 11 cycles using a sample-barcoded 5' primer and a J-beta primer mix. Using its own MiXCR run on the 5' RACE reads, TCRdb lists one record per CDR3 protein. This table holds 1.5 million to 2 million distinct CDR3 sequences, about 50% found once. Sample: blood. All receptors derive from a woman in her thirties or forties in good health.

This clonotype was found a few times. The V gene is TRBV29-1, the J gene TRBJ2-3, with 11 bases that match TRBD2. The germline V gene has CDR1 SQVTM and CDR2 ANQGSEA. J gave up 1 base and V 2 bases, and 5 bases lay outside the gene matches. This CDR3 comprises 16 residues. CDR3 sequence: CSVELAGGGGTDTQYF. CDR3 coding DNA: TGCAGCGTTGAACTAGCGGGAGGTGGAGGCACAGATACGCAGTATTTT.

The V and J genes are TRBV7-9 and TRBJ2-1; D gene ambiguous. The CDR3 consists of 12 residues. V was trimmed by 6 bases and J by 0 bases, leaving 3 bases between them. The germline gives CDR1 SEHNR, CDR2 FQNEAQ (reference sequence). Here the CDR3 DNA reads TGTGCCAGCAGGAACTCCTACAATGAGCAGTTCTTC. This encodes CASRNSYNEQFF.

This clonotype has only a few counts. The CDR3 is CASSVDLAPGVNYGYTF. As DNA, the CDR3 is TGTGCCAGCAGCGTAGACTTAGCCCCCGGCGTGAACTATGGCTACACCTTC. The chain recombines TRBV9 with TRBJ1-2; D ambiguous. The CDR3 sequence is 17 residues long. Germline lookup yields CDR1 SGDLS and CDR2 YYNGEE. V was shortened by 0 bases and J by 2 bases, with 17 bases between the two germline ends.

This clonotype was recorded a few times. V and J are TRBV7-2 and TRBJ2-7; D ambiguous. The CDR3 is 15 amino acids. The V end was cut by 1 base, the J end by 3 bases, with 13 bases between. CDR1 and CDR2 (germline): SGHTA, FQGNSA. CDR3 residues: CASSLGRQARYEQYF. DNA for the CDR3: TGTGCCAGCAGCTTAGGGCGTCAAGCACGCTACGAGCAGTACTTC.

The V gene is TRBV20-1, the J gene TRBJ1-2; D is unresolved. CDR3 length equals 13 residues. The V end was cut by 2 bases, the J end by 5 bases, with 12 bases between. CDR1 is DFQATT and CDR2 is SNEGSKA in the germline V gene (reference sequence). CDR3 nucleotides: TGCAGTGCTAGATACCCGGCGGGTTATGGCTACACCTTC. Its translation is CSARYPAGYGYTF.

This clonotype appeared a few times. This chain connects TRBV20-1 to TRBJ1-2; no clear D. Trimming shortened V by 0 bases and J by 4 bases, and 9 bases separated the two germline ends. The V gene's germline CDR1 is DFQATT and CDR2 SNEGSKA (reference sequence). This CDR3 has 13 residues. The CDR3 region is CSARDRARYGYTF. The CDR3 region has the DNA TGCAGTGCTAGAGATCGAGCGCGCTATGGCTACACCTTC.

This chain uses TRBV3-1 with TRBJ1-2, with D unresolved. The germline V gene encodes CDR1 LGHDT and CDR2 YNNKEL (reference sequence). Deletions cut 4 bases from V and 7 bases from J, with 16 bases between. The CDR3 is 14 amino acids. CDR3 coding DNA: TGTGCCAGCAGCCCCGGTGGCAGAACGGGTGGCTACACCTTC. Protein sequence: CASSPGGRTGGYTF.

In regard to this clonotype: The junction differs from germline at one of its ends, possibly a read error. The gene calls are TRBV5-1 and TRBJ2-4; possibly TRBD1 or TRBD2 for D (6 bases each). Germline V lookup: CDR1 SGHRS, CDR2 YFSETQ. This CDR3 contains 14 residues. The CDR3 DNA sequence: TGCGCCAGCAGCTTGGGGACGGGCGGGGACATTCGGTACTTC. Residues: CASSLGTGGDIRYF.

With respect to this clonotype: One end of the junction is discordant with germline, which a read error may explain. The V gene is TRBV4-3, the J gene TRBJ2-5, with a possible D match to TRBD2 (5 bases). Germline CDR1 is LGHNA and CDR2 is YSLEER. The CDR3 length is 17 residues. The CDR3 spells CASSPVILSELGETRYF. The CDR3 DNA follows: TGCGCCAGCAGCCCCGTCATTCTTTCCGAACTGGGAGAGACCCGGTACTTC.

The chain has TRBV5-1 and TRBJ1-1, with D tentatively TRBD1 (6 bases). The ends were cut back, 0 bases at V and 0 bases at J, with 9 bases in the middle. This CDR3 has 15 amino acids. Germline values: CDR1 SGHRS, CDR2 YFSETQ. The CDR3 sequence is CASSLAAGVNTEAFF. The CDR3 DNA reads TGCGCCAGCAGCTTGGCCGCAGGGGTGAACACTGAAGCTTTCTTT. The full variable domain, in which reference TRBV5-1 and TRBJ1-1 provide the parts outside the CDR3, is KAGVTQTPRYLIKTRGQQVTLSCSPISGHRSVSWYQQTPGQGLQFLFEYFSETQRNKGNFPGRFSGRQFSNSRSEMNVSTLELGDSALYLCASSLAAGVNTEAFFGQGTRLTVV.

This clonotype was found a few times. The chain recombines TRBV12-3 or TRBV12-4 with TRBJ1-6, with TRBD1 matching over 8 bases. This CDR3 is 14 amino acids long. Trimming cost V 1 base and J 9 bases; bases outside gene matches: 2. The CDR3 DNA is TGTGCCAGCAGTTTAGGGACAGGGCGTTCACCCCTCCACTTT. This sequence encodes CASSLGTGRSPLHF.

V is TRBV15 and J is TRBJ1-6; 8 bases align to TRBD1. This CDR3 has 15 amino acids. Losses at the gene ends were 1 base for V and 7 bases for J; bases not matched to a gene: 3. CDR1 is LNHNV and CDR2 is YYDKDF in the germline V gene (reference sequence). CDR3 DNA: TGTGCCACCAGCAGAGCCGGGACAGGAAATTCACCCCTCCACTTT. Translation gives CATSRAGTGNSPLHF.

The V gene is TRBV6-6, the J gene TRBJ2-7; 7 nucleotides line up with TRBD1. V gave up 10 bases and J gave up 2 bases; unmatched junction bases: 5. This CDR3 is 12 amino acids long. Germline values: CDR1 MNHNY, CDR2 SVGAGI (reference sequence). CDR3: CATATGTYEQYF. The CDR3 nucleotides read TGTGCCACGGCGACAGGGACCTACGAGCAGTACTTC.

The chain has TRBV11-2 and TRBJ2-1, with 13 bases that match TRBD2. The CDR3 runs to 15 residues. V shed 5 bases, J shed 8 bases, and the junction held 6 bases outside the gene matches. Germline loops: CDR1 SGHAT, CDR2 FQNNGV. CDR3 sequence reads: CASSPTSGGAHEQFF. The DNA of the CDR3 is TGTGCCAGCAGCCCAACTAGCGGGGGGGCACATGAGCAGTTCTTC.